The 22 T cell receptor beta chains below come from one sample, sequenced in a study of neoadjuvant anti-PD-1 for oral cavity cancer. The time point is: after neoadjuvant nivolumab, at surgical resection. Data came from immunoSEQ multiplex PCR; TCRdb stores just in-frame clones and leaves some out. The sample contains about 15,000 clones, around 40% of which appear only once. Here the sequenced sample was tumor tissue, taken after nivolumab (anti-PD-1) treatment. Every receptor here comes from a person aged 40 to 85 with oral cavity squamous cell carcinoma.

The chain combines TRBV29-1 with TRBJ2-3; 9 bases are shared with TRBD2. The ends lost 0 bases at V and 3 bases at J; junction bases unmatched: 4. From germline, CDR1 is SQVTM and CDR2 ANQGSEA. The CDR3 length is 15 residues. Here the CDR3 DNA reads TGCAGCGTTGAAGATCGTGCGGGGGGGACAGATACGCAGTATTTT. Protein sequence: CSVEDRAGGTDTQYF.

The chain recombines TRBV4-3 with TRBJ2-2; no clear D gene. The CDR3 consists of 14 residues. The germline CDR1 and CDR2 sequences are LGHNA and YSLEER. V was trimmed by 6 bases and J by 4 bases, leaving 12 bases between them. The CDR3 DNA reads as TGCGCCAGCAGGGTTAGGTGGGGCACCGGGGAGCTGTTTTTT. Protein product: CASRVRWGTGELFF.

V usage is TRBV19 and J usage is TRBJ1-1; 7 bases align to TRBD1. The CDR3 is made up of 14 amino acids. Germline V CDR1 and CDR2: LNHDA, SQIVND (reference sequence). V trimming: 4 bases; J trimming: 5 bases; junction bases outside the gene matches: 7. The DNA for the CDR3 is TGTGCCAGTAGTAACCGACAGGGAGGAACTGAAGCTTTCTTT. Amino acid sequence: CASSNRQGGTEAFF. Combining the CDR3 with reference TRBV19 and TRBJ1-1 gives the whole variable domain DGGITQSPKYLFRKEGQNVTLSCEQNLNHDAMYWYRQDPGQGLRLIYYSQIVNDFQKGDIAEGYSVSREKKESFPLTVTSAQKNPTAFYLCASSNRQGGTEAFFGQGTRLTVV.

On this clone itself: The junction departs from germline at one end; a sequencing error may be responsible. The chain is built from TRBV6-1 and TRBJ1-2; D may be TRBD1 (5 bases). Germline V CDR1 and CDR2: MNHNS, SASEGT. The CDR3 is 12 amino acids. The CDR3 reads CASSEGVHGYTF. The CDR3 DNA reads as TGCGCCAGCAGTGAAGGGGTCCATGGCTACACCTTC.

This clone came up a few times. This chain connects TRBV13 to TRBJ1-6; 10 positions agree with TRBD1. The J segment lost 6 bases and the V segment lost 4 bases, leaving 6 bases of the junction unmatched. The V gene's germline CDR1 is PRHDT and CDR2 FYEKMQ (reference sequence). This CDR3 has 16 amino acids. The CDR3 DNA reads as TGTGCCAGCAGCTCCGACAGGGGGCCGAGTAATTCACCCCTCCACTTT. Translating gives CASSSDRGPSNSPLHF.

This clone turned up a few times. This chain joins TRBV4-1 and TRBJ1-5; the D gene is possibly TRBD1 (5 bases). The germline CDR1 and CDR2 sequences are MGHRA and YSYEKL. The CDR3 extends over 17 amino acids. V was cut by 0 bases and J by 4 bases, with 16 bases left in between. The CDR3 loop is CASSQEGEVRENQPQHF. CDR3 nucleotide sequence: TGCGCCAGCAGCCAAGAAGGGGAAGTGAGAGAGAATCAGCCCCAGCATTTT.

This clone was observed a handful of times. The rearrangement links TRBV25-1 to TRBJ1-2; no clear D gene. The V gene lost 3 bases and the J gene lost 7 bases, with 12 bases spanning the gap. Germline assignment: CDR1 MGHDK and CDR2 SYGVNS. This CDR3 contains 13 residues. The CDR3: CASSEVGSGGYTF. The DNA for the CDR3 is TGTGCCAGCAGTGAGGTGGGGTCTGGTGGCTACACCTTC.

This chain connects TRBV7-2 to TRBJ1-5; 8 bases align to TRBD1. V gave up 2 bases and J gave up 6 bases; unmatched junction bases: 12. Per germline, CDR1 SGHTA and CDR2 FQGNSA. This CDR3 contains 17 residues. This CDR3 reads CASSLSRQGRLGQPQHF. In DNA, the CDR3 is TGTGCCAGCAGCTTATCGAGACAGGGGCGCTTGGGTCAGCCCCAGCATTTT. Based on the CDR3 plus reference TRBV7-2 and TRBJ1-5, the full variable domain is GAGVSQSPSNKVTEKGKDVELRCDPISGHTALYWYRQSLGQGLEFLIYFQGNSAPDKSGLPSDRFSAERTGGSVSTLTIQRTQQEDSAVYLCASSLSRQGRLGQPQHFGDGTRLSIL.

The chain couples TRBV5-6 to TRBJ2-7, with TRBD1 matching over 8 bases. Per germline, CDR1 SGHDT and CDR2 YYEEEE. The CDR3 has 16 residues. Trimming cost V 1 base and J 6 bases; bases outside gene matches: 12. CDR3 in amino acids: CASSLPLRRTGSEQYF. CDR3 DNA sequence: TGTGCCAGCAGCTTGCCCCTCCGAAGGACAGGGTCCGAGCAGTACTTC.

This chain connects TRBV7-8 to TRBJ1-6, with 7 bases matching TRBD1. The CDR3 has 15 residues. The germline gives CDR1 SGHVS, CDR2 FQNEAQ. The ends lost 5 bases at V and 7 bases at J; junction bases unmatched: 8. The CDR3 region is CASSVNRGANSPLHF. CDR3 in DNA: TGTGCCAGCAGCGTCAACAGGGGAGCCAATTCACCCCTCCACTTT.

This clone occurred many times. The V and J genes are TRBV5-4 and TRBJ2-7; 12 bases are a match to TRBD2. The CDR3 is 15 residues long. J gave up 0 bases and V 3 bases, and 1 base lay outside the gene matches. CDR1 is SGHNT, CDR2 YYREEE, per germline (reference sequence). The CDR3 protein is CASSSTSGGSYEQYF. Here the CDR3 DNA reads TGTGCCAGCAGCTCGACTAGCGGGGGCTCCTACGAGCAGTACTTC.

This sequence joins TRBV10-1 and TRBJ2-7, with a tentative D call TRBD2 (6 bases). CDR3 length: 15 residues. Between the trimmed V and J ends, which lost 2 bases and 1 base, there was a span of 12 bases. Germline V gene sequence: CDR1 WNHNN, CDR2 SYGVQD (reference sequence). CDR3 residues: CASSEGLAESYEQYF. The DNA for the CDR3 is TGCGCCAGCAGTGAGGGTTTAGCGGAATCCTACGAGCAGTACTTC.

This clone was detected only a few times. The gene calls are TRBV29-1 and TRBJ1-1; D gene uncertain. There are 13 residues in the CDR3. V was shortened by 7 bases and J by 4 bases, with 16 bases between the two germline ends. Germline-derived CDR1 and CDR2 are SQVTM and ANQGSEA. This chain's CDR3 is CSGLKPAGTEAFF. CDR3 sequence (DNA): TGCAGCGGCCTGAAGCCGGCGGGCACTGAAGCTTTCTTT.

The chain recombines TRBV6-5 with TRBJ2-7; the match to TRBD2 covers 8 bases. V trimming: 8 bases; J trimming: 5 bases; junction bases outside the gene matches: 11. There are 14 residues in the CDR3. Germline loops: CDR1 MNHEY, CDR2 SVGAGI. This chain's CDR3 is CASAPGGGVNEQYF. The CDR3 DNA reads TGTGCCAGCGCTCCGGGAGGGGGGGTCAACGAGCAGTACTTC.

This clone has only a few counts. The chain links TRBV5-6 to TRBJ1-3, with D possibly being TRBD1 (5 bases). The CDR3 consists of 17 residues. The V gene lost 3 bases and the J gene lost 0 bases, with 16 bases spanning the gap. Germline CDR1 reads SGHDT; CDR2 reads YYEEEE. The CDR3 DNA follows: TGTGCCAGCAGCTGGCGGGACCGCCTAACCTCTGGAAACACCATATATTTT. It encodes CASSWRDRLTSGNTIYF.

The chain is built from TRBV7-9 and TRBJ2-7; D is possibly TRBD1 (5 bases). V was trimmed by 1 base and J by 5 bases, leaving 9 bases between them. The germline CDR1 and CDR2 sequences are SEHNR and FQNEAQ (reference sequence). CDR3 size: 13 residues. The CDR3 DNA follows: TGTGCCAGCAGCTTAGATACAGGCCACGAGCAGTACTTC. Residues: CASSLDTGHEQYF. Filled out from reference TRBV7-9 and TRBJ2-7, the complete variable domain reads DTGVSQNPRHKITKRGQNVTFRCDPISEHNRLYWYRQTLGQGPEFLTYFQNEAQLEKSRLLSDRFSAERPKGSFSTLEIQRTEQGDSAMYLCASSLDTGHEQYFGPGTRLTVT.

The CDR3 DNA sequence: TGTGCCAGCAGTACGACAGGGGGCCCCTACGAGCAGTACTTC. Protein product: CASSTTGGPYEQYF. The chain has TRBV6-5 and TRBJ2-7; TRBD1 aligns across 10 bases. In germline, CDR1 is MNHEY, CDR2 SVGAGI. The trim removed 5 bases at V and 2 bases at J, leaving 3 bases unmatched. This CDR3 has 14 amino acids.

The rearrangement joins TRBV4-3 to TRBJ1-4; D might be TRBD1 (5 bases). The V end was cut by 0 bases, the J end by 4 bases, with 15 bases between. Germline V gene lookup returns CDR1 LGHNA and CDR2 YSLEER. The CDR3 length is 17 residues. The CDR3 DNA is TGCGCCAGCAGCCAAGACAGAACGAGGGGATTTAATGAAAAACTGTTTTTT. It yields the protein CASSQDRTRGFNEKLFF.

The chain has TRBV11-2 and TRBJ2-7; D gene unclear. Per the germline V gene, CDR1 is SGHAT and CDR2 is FQNNGV. Trimming stripped 3 bases from V and 0 bases from J, with 6 bases between. The CDR3 is made up of 13 amino acids. The CDR3 DNA reads as TGTGCCAGCAGCTTTAGAATCTCCTACGAGCAGTACTTC. Translating gives CASSFRISYEQYF.

In this sample, this clone turned up a few times. The genes are TRBV28 and TRBJ2-7, with a tentative D call TRBD1 (5 bases). CDR1 MDHEN and CDR2 SYDVKM come from the germline V gene. Trimming removed 4 bases at V and 4 bases at J, with 11 bases between. The CDR3 is 13 amino acids. The CDR3 DNA reads TGTGCCAGCAGTTGGGTTCAGGGTTACGAGCAGTACTTC. Translating gives CASSWVQGYEQYF.

This clone has a handful of counts. J is TRBJ1-6 and V is TRBV30; D gene unclear. This CDR3 has 14 residues. V lost 6 bases and J lost 4, with 13 bases in between. Germline V gene sequence: CDR1 GTSNPN, CDR2 SVGIG (reference sequence). The CDR3 sequence is CACKPGKYNSPLHF. CDR3 bases: TGTGCCTGCAAACCGGGGAAGTATAATTCACCCCTCCACTTT.

This clone occurred a few times. As DNA, the CDR3 is TGTGCCAGCAGTGATTCTAGTGAAAACATTCAGTACTTC. This sequence encodes CASSDSSENIQYF. V and J are TRBV6-1 and TRBJ2-4; unclear D gene. The length of the CDR3 is 13 residues. Germline V CDR1 and CDR2: MNHNS, SASEGT. Trimming took 3 bases from V and 5 from J, leaving 8 bases between them.